This TCR beta chain was recorded in a study of cytomegalovirus exposure and HLA in healthy donors. The table lists this clone with a few counts. The assay was immunoSEQ multiplex PCR, and TCRdb's table has in-frame clones only and misses some. The table records 160,000 or so clones, more than 75% of them present only once. Germline CDR1 reads MGHRA; CDR2 reads YSYEKL. Losses at the gene ends were 4 bases for V and 6 bases for J; bases not matched to a gene: 11. The length of the CDR3 is 17 residues. V gene TRBV4-1 combines with J gene TRBJ2-2; 10 bases agree with TRBD2. This clonotype was obtained from a man aged 18 to 29 in good health and CMV-seronegative. Sequencing was performed on PBMCs. This chain's CDR3 is CASSPSSGGAFAGELFF. The CDR3 bases are TGCGCCAGCAGCCCCTCGAGCGGGGGGGCTTTCGCCGGGGAGCTGTTTTTT.